This T cell receptor beta chain was retrieved from a study of cytotoxic CD8 clonotypes in ibrutinib-treated CLL. Study overall: Timing of response sample collection was a median roughly 11 months after treatment start, with a range of 6 to 36.

The V gene's germline CDR1 is SGHNT and CDR2 YENEEA. Between the trimmed V and J ends, which lost 1 base and 1 base, there was a span of 5 bases. The CDR3 has 15 residues. Turning to this clone: The antigen is not known.

Study-level findings and limits: In comparison with age-matched healthy donors, baseline clonality was higher and tracked circulating CD8+ T-cell counts. With treatment, public clonotypes, which were uncommon, either contracted or remained stable.

T cells were sequenced at a targeted depth of 1 in 200,000 to 1 in 1 million. TCRdb's table, derived via immunoSEQ multiplex PCR, lists solely in-frame clones and lacks some. This table holds some 200,000 clones, 79% found once. The chain combines TRBV11-3 with TRBJ2-6; no definite D call. The source is a human donor with chronic lymphocytic leukemia. Sequencing was performed on PBMCs, taken after 12 months of ibrutinib treatment. The CDR3 nucleotides are TGTGCCAGCAGCTTAGGGGCGTCTGGGGCCAACGTCCTGACTTTC. Its translation: CASSLGASGANVLTF.